This is a list of T cell receptor beta chains from one sample in a study of T cell responses to AZD1222 COVID-19 vaccine. Produced via immunoSEQ multiplex PCR; TCRdb's table is partial and in-frame only. The sample gives fewer than 200,000 clones, around 88% of which show up once; approximately 0.97% is in the top ten. The sample was peripheral blood, taken 28 days after the second AZD1222 dose. These TCRs come from an adult who received the AZD1222 COVID-19 vaccine. Each CDR3 is given with its conserved first and last residue. Fields, in order: V gene, D gene, J gene, clone size, CDR3 protein, CDR3 DNA. A D gene is named only where the DNA matches it firmly. For some rows the clone size is stated as once, few or many, or as a class when expanded; others skip it.

TRBV12-5	NA	TRBJ2-1	NA	CASGHTRYNEQFF	TGTGCTAGCGGTCATACGAGGTACAATGAGCAGTTCTTC
TRBV5-1	NA	TRBJ2-5	NA	CASSLAEETQYF	TGCGCCAGCAGCTTGGCCGAGGAGACCCAGTACTTC
TRBV5-6	NA	TRBJ1-5	NA	CASSSGYSNQPQHF	TGTGCCAGCAGCTCAGGGTATAGCAATCAGCCCCAGCATTTT
TRBV18	TRBD1	TRBJ1-1	NA	CASSAGQGGAFF	TGTGCCAGCTCGGCGGGACAGGGAGGGGCTTTCTTT
TRBV19	TRBD2	TRBJ2-2	NA	CASTRTRGTGELFF	TGTGCCAGTACAAGGACTAGAGGGACCGGGGAGCTGTTTTTT
TRBV5-4	NA	TRBJ2-7	NA	CASSLWAGASYEQYF	TGTGCCAGCAGCTTGTGGGCGGGGGCCTCCTACGAGCAGTACTTC
TRBV25-1	NA	TRBJ1-2	once	CASSELGYGYTF	TGTGCCAGCAGTGAATTGGGCTACGGCTACACCTTC
TRBV19	TRBD1	TRBJ2-2	NA	CASSITGGHGELFF	TGTGCCAGTAGTATTACAGGGGGCCACGGGGAGCTGTTTTTT
TRBV7-2	NA	TRBJ2-1	NA	CASSLYPYNEQFF	TGTGCCAGCAGCCTCTACCCATACAATGAGCAGTTCTTC
TRBV29-1	TRBD1	TRBJ1-2	NA	CSTRTGSNYGYTF	TGCAGCACCCGGACAGGGAGCAACTATGGCTACACCTTC
TRBV20-1	NA	TRBJ1-5	NA	CSASTENQPQHF	TGCAGTGCTAGTACAGAAAATCAGCCCCAGCATTTT
TRBV13	NA	TRBJ2-2	NA	CASRRRAGTGELFF	TGTGCCAGCCGGAGGAGGGCTGGCACCGGGGAGCTGTTTTTT
TRBV6-5	NA	TRBJ1-5	NA	CASRRDGQSNQPQHF	TGTGCCAGCAGACGGGACGGGCAGAGCAATCAGCCCCAGCATTTT
TRBV19	NA	TRBJ2-7	NA	CASSMRTDYEQYF	TGTGCCAGTAGTATGAGGACAGATTACGAGCAGTACTTC
TRBV10-3	TRBD2	TRBJ2-7	once	CAISNAGGPHSYEQYF	TGTGCCATCAGTAACGCGGGGGGGCCCCATTCCTACGAGCAGTACTTC
TRBV6-1	NA	TRBJ1-6	NA	CASSETGPYNSPLHF	TGTGCCAGCAGTGAAACAGGTCCGTATAATTCACCCCTCCACTTT
TRBV2	TRBD1	TRBJ2-3	once	CASRRQGAQGDTQYF	TGTGCCAGCAGACGACAGGGGGCGCAAGGAGATACGCAGTATTTT
TRBV29-1	NA	TRBJ1-1	NA	CSGLWGGNTEAFF	TGCAGCGGCCTTTGGGGGGGGAACACTGAAGCTTTCTTT
TRBV5-1	NA	TRBJ1-5	NA	CASSLAAETQPQHF	TGCGCCAGCAGCTTGGCCGCAGAAACCCAGCCCCAGCATTTT
TRBV10-2	NA	TRBJ1-1	NA	CASSESVAEAFF	TGCGCCAGCAGTGAGTCGGTCGCTGAAGCTTTCTTT
TRBV4-1	TRBD1	TRBJ1-4	NA	CASRTGTEITYWNEKLFF	TGCGCCAGCAGAACCGGGACAGAAATCACCTATTGGAATGAAAAACTGTTTTTT
TRBV2	TRBD1	TRBJ1-2	NA	CASRAGTGANYGYTF	TGTGCCAGCAGGGCTGGGACAGGGGCTAACTATGGCTACACCTTC
TRBV19	NA	TRBJ1-2	NA	CASSIYSGSYGYTF	TGTGCCAGTAGTATCTATTCAGGCTCATATGGCTACACCTTC
TRBV6-6	NA	TRBJ1-3	NA	CASRPGRSGNTIYF	TGTGCCAGCAGGCCAGGGAGGTCTGGAAACACCATATATTTT
TRBV6-1	NA	TRBJ2-6	NA	CASSEAGAGANVLTF	TGTGCCAGCAGTGAAGCAGGGGCTGGGGCCAACGTCCTGACTTTC
TRBV3-1/TRBV3-2	NA	TRBJ1-6	few	CASSDTWARSPLHF	TGTGCCAGCAGTGATACATGGGCCCGTTCACCCCTCCACTTT
TRBV20-1	NA	TRBJ1-1	NA	CSASLGGNTEAFF	TGCAGTGCTAGTTTGGGGGGGAACACTGAAGCTTTCTTT
TRBV10-2	TRBD1	TRBJ2-7	NA	CASTGTGRGNEQYF	TGCGCCAGCACCGGGACAGGCAGAGGGAACGAGCAGTACTTC
TRBV19	NA	TRBJ2-5	NA	CASSNWDIQETQYF	TGTGCCAGTAGTAACTGGGACATACAAGAGACCCAGTACTTC
TRBV18	NA	TRBJ1-1	NA	CASSPLQGSTEAFF	TGTGCCAGCTCACCACTGCAGGGTAGCACTGAAGCTTTCTTT
TRBV6-5	NA	TRBJ1-1	NA	CASRYGTAGMNTEAFF	TGTGCCAGCAGGTACGGAACAGCAGGAATGAACACTGAAGCTTTCTTT
TRBV5-1	TRBD1	TRBJ1-5	NA	CASISGQGIPYSNQPQHF	TGCGCCAGCATTTCTGGACAGGGGATCCCTTATAGCAATCAGCCCCAGCATTTT
TRBV5-5	NA	TRBJ1-1	few	CASSPIPTTEAFF	TGTGCCAGCAGCCCCATACCGACCACTGAAGCTTTCTTT
TRBV2	TRBD1	TRBJ1-2	NA	CASSPPRRTGSYNYGYTF	TGTGCCAGCAGCCCCCCCCGGCGGACAGGATCATATAACTATGGCTACACCTTC
TRBV2	NA	TRBJ1-4	NA	CASSESGQRGEKLFF	TGTGCCAGCAGTGAAAGTGGCCAAAGGGGTGAAAAACTGTTTTTT
TRBV6-2/TRBV6-3	NA	TRBJ1-6	NA	CASSYFGKASYNSPLHF	TGTGCCAGCAGTTACTTCGGAAAGGCCTCCTATAATTCACCCCTCCACTTT
TRBV19	NA	TRBJ1-2	NA	CASRIGSRGNYGYTF	TGTGCCAGTAGGATCGGGAGCAGGGGCAACTATGGCTACACCTTC
TRBV10-1	NA	TRBJ1-6	NA	CASSGSRGGSPLHF	TGCGCCAGCAGTGGGTCGCGAGGTGGCTCACCCCTCCACTTT
TRBV5-1	TRBD2	TRBJ2-3	NA	CASRIRGGPADTQYF	TGCGCCAGCAGGATACGGGGGGGCCCGGCAGATACGCAGTATTTT
TRBV4-1	NA	TRBJ2-7	NA	CASSQIQGLSSYEQYF	TGCGCCAGCAGCCAAATACAAGGGTTGAGCTCCTACGAGCAGTACTTC
TRBV4-3	NA	TRBJ2-3	NA	CASSGGHRGTDTQYF	TGCGCCAGCAGCGGGGGGCACAGGGGCACAGATACGCAGTATTTT
TRBV29-1	TRBD1	TRBJ2-1	NA	CSVIPGQGFNEQFF	TGCAGCGTTATTCCAGGACAGGGGTTCAATGAGCAGTTCTTC
TRBV18	TRBD1	TRBJ1-5	NA	CASSHYRGGGNQPQHF	TGTGCCAGCTCACATTACAGGGGAGGCGGCAATCAGCCCCAGCATTTT
TRBV14	TRBD2	TRBJ2-1	NA	CASSQGGGSYNEQFF	TGTGCCAGCAGCCAAGGCGGGGGTTCGTACAATGAGCAGTTCTTC
TRBV4-2	NA	TRBJ2-3	NA	CASSLGTGLWDF	TGTGCCAGCAGCCTAGGGACGGGGTTGTGGGATTTT
TRBV6-5	TRBD1	TRBJ2-7	NA	CASRVGTGDEQYF	TGTGCCAGCAGAGTCGGGACAGGGGACGAGCAGTACTTC
TRBV6-6	NA	TRBJ1-5	NA	CASSYLNSNQPQHF	TGTGCCAGCAGTTACCTGAATAGCAATCAGCCCCAGCATTTT
TRBV12-5	TRBD1	TRBJ1-1	NA	CASGWQGAFAEAFF	TGTGCTAGTGGTTGGCAGGGGGCGTTCGCTGAAGCTTTCTTT
TRBV5-1	NA	TRBJ1-2	once	CASSPGPKGGYTF	TGCGCCAGCAGCCCCGGACCGAAAGGCGGCTACACCTTC
TRBV20-1	NA	TRBJ1-6	NA	CSAGDRSSYNSPLHF	TGCAGTGCTGGTGACAGGAGCTCCTATAATTCACCCCTCCACTTT
TRBV10-3	TRBD1	TRBJ2-1	once	CANRGESSYNEQFF	TGTGCCAACAGGGGGGAAAGCTCCTACAATGAGCAGTTCTTC
TRBV3-1/TRBV3-2	TRBD2	TRBJ2-1	NA	CASSLLPTSGGPTSLYNEQFF	TGTGCCAGCAGCCTCTTACCGACTAGCGGGGGGCCCACCTCCCTTTACAATGAGCAGTTCTTC
TRBV7-8	NA	TRBJ1-3	NA	CASSLMRLSGNTIYF	TGTGCCAGCAGCTTAATGCGGCTCTCTGGAAACACCATATATTTT
TRBV12-3/TRBV12-4	NA	TRBJ1-1	NA	CASRDRYTTEAFF	TGTGCCAGCAGAGACAGATACACTACTGAAGCTTTCTTT
TRBV4-1	NA	TRBJ2-7	NA	CASSLPTRSYEQYF	TGCGCCAGCAGCCTCCCGACACGTTCCTACGAGCAGTACTTC
TRBV30	NA	TRBJ1-3	NA	CAWSPYSSGNTIYF	TGTGCCTGGAGCCCCTACAGCTCTGGAAACACCATATATTTT
TRBV19	TRBD1	TRBJ1-2	NA	CASNPRTGWDYGYTF	TGTGCCAGTAACCCCCGGACAGGGTGGGACTATGGCTACACCTTC